These 17 T cell receptor beta chains were all obtained from the same sample, sequenced in a study of T cell therapy after organ transplantation. The time point is: 20-29 weeks after completion of therapy. TCRdb keeps only in-frame clones here, not all; method: immunoSEQ multiplex PCR. The sample carries 17,000 or so clones, roughly 85% recorded once. Antigens of these TCRs are unknown. The sample was CD8+ T cells from blood, taken after autologous CMV-specific T cell therapy. These receptors all stem from a human patient who had received a solid organ transplant and had CMV disease. Some T cells may be graft donor cells.

This sequence joins TRBV10-3 and TRBJ2-1, with 9 nucleotides matching TRBD2. The CDR3 runs 21 residues. Trimming cost V 0 bases and J 8 bases; bases outside gene matches: 23. Germline V gives CDR1 ENHRY, CDR2 SYGVKD. CDR3 sequence: CAISESTSGFGFSGRLDEQFF. The CDR3 DNA sequence: TGTGCCATCAGTGAGTCGACGTCGGGGTTTGGCTTTAGCGGGAGATTAGATGAGCAGTTCTTC.

This chain's CDR3 is CASSPNPWAGYEQYF. CDR3 nucleotide sequence: TGTGCCAGCAGTCCGAATCCTTGGGCAGGTTACGAGCAGTACTTC. The rearrangement joins TRBV27 to TRBJ2-7, with D uncertain. Per germline, CDR1 MNHEY and CDR2 SMNVEV (reference sequence). This CDR3 is 15 amino acids long. Trimming stripped 5 bases from V and 4 bases from J, with 18 bases between.

The sample holds a few counts of this clone. J is TRBJ1-2 and V is TRBV5-6, with 10 bases fitting TRBD1. Germline values: CDR1 SGHDT, CDR2 YYEEEE. The CDR3 contains 15 residues. After removal of 4 bases from V and 3 bases from J, the junction contained 6 bases not matched to a gene. The CDR3 region is CASSPSGTGDYGYTF. For the CDR3, the DNA is TGTGCCAGCAGCCCCTCCGGGACAGGGGACTATGGCTACACCTTC.

This sequence joins TRBV21-1 and TRBJ2-7; the table's D call TRBD2 went unverified against the DNA. TRBV21-1 is marked as a pseudogene. The CDR3 contains 17 residues. The DNA of the CDR3 is TGTGCCAGCAGCTGCCGACTAGGAAAGAGGGTAGTCTACGAGCAGTACTTC. Its protein product is CASSCRLGKRVVYEQYF.

The rearrangement joins TRBV4-1 to TRBJ2-7; 8 bases map to TRBD1. The V gene's germline CDR1 is MGHRA and CDR2 YSYEKL. The CDR3 extends over 15 amino acids. The junction had 8 bases not matched to a gene; V was cut back by 1 base and J by 6 bases. The CDR3 here is CASSQVADRALEQYF. CDR3 nucleotides: TGCGCCAGCAGCCAAGTAGCGGACAGGGCTCTCGAGCAGTACTTC.

CDR3 residues: CASSERGTGAYGYTF. The CDR3 DNA reads as TGTGCCAGCAGTGAACGGGGGACAGGGGCCTATGGCTACACCTTC. The chain combines TRBV6-4 with TRBJ1-2; 10 bases map to TRBD1. Germline-derived CDR1 and CDR2 are MRHNA and SNTAGT. The CDR3 is 15 amino acids. The V and J ends lost 3 bases and 4 bases, in that order; junction bases with no gene match: 5.

The V gene is TRBV12-5, the J gene TRBJ2-7, with D tentatively TRBD1 or TRBD2 (6 bases each). The length of the CDR3 is 13 residues. Deletions cut 5 bases from V and 2 bases from J, with 10 bases between. The germline CDR1 and CDR2 sequences are LGHNT and FRNRAP. CDR3 sequence reads: CASGAGGPYEQYF. The CDR3 nucleotides read TGTGCTAGTGGTGCTGGGGGGCCCTACGAGCAGTACTTC.

The chain uses TRBV6-4 and TRBJ2-1; D may be TRBD2 (5 bases). CDR3 length: 14 residues. CDR1 and CDR2 (germline): MRHNA, SNTAGT. Trimming took off 0 bases at V and 4 bases at J, with 7 bases between the two ends. The CDR3 nucleotides are TGTGCCAGCAGTGACTCACTAGGGTACAATGAGCAGTTCTTC. Protein product: CASSDSLGYNEQFF.

The chain carries TRBV4-3 and TRBJ2-6; possibly TRBD1 for D (6 bases). The V end was cut by 1 base, the J end by 2 bases, with 9 bases between. This CDR3 is built from 16 residues. Germline CDR1 LGHNA, CDR2 YSLEER. As DNA, the CDR3 is TGCGCCAGCAGCCAAGTGGGGACAACTGGGGCCAACGTCCTGACTTTC. It codes for CASSQVGTTGANVLTF.

V is TRBV19 and J is TRBJ2-7; TRBD1 aligns across 7 bases. V shed 5 bases and J 2 bases; nucleotides not matched to a gene: 6. The CDR3 loop spans 14 amino acids. Germline CDR1 reads LNHDA; CDR2 reads SQIVND (reference sequence). The CDR3 bases are TGTGCCAGTAGTCCGGACAGGAATCCCTACGAGCAGTACTTC. Encoded protein: CASSPDRNPYEQYF.

The CDR3 sequence: CASSFTSSGSKADTQYF. CDR3 coding DNA: TGTGCCAGCAGCTTCACCTCTAGCGGGAGTAAGGCAGATACGCAGTATTTT. This chain joins TRBV7-9 and TRBJ2-3; 10 positions agree with TRBD2. The trim removed 3 bases at V and 4 bases at J, leaving 10 bases unmatched. Looked up from germline, CDR1 is SEHNR and CDR2 is FQNEAQ (reference sequence). The CDR3 has 17 amino acids. The variable domain in full, completed from reference TRBV7-9 and TRBJ2-3, reads DTGVSQNPRHKITKRGQNVTFRCDPISEHNRLYWYRQTLGQGPEFLTYFQNEAQLEKSRLLSDRFSAERPKGSFSTLEIQRTEQGDSAMYLCASSFTSSGSKADTQYFGPGTRLTVL.

The sample holds a few counts of this clone. The chain is built from TRBV5-8 and TRBJ1-5; D gene unclear. Germline CDR1 reads SGHTS; CDR2 reads YDEGEE. V dropped 0 bases and J dropped 8 bases, with 15 bases sitting between them. The CDR3 covers 15 residues. The CDR3 sequence: CASSLEVTRMEPQHF. The CDR3 DNA follows: TGTGCCAGCAGCTTGGAAGTAACACGTATGGAGCCCCAGCATTTT.

This clone was observed a single time. The rearrangement uses TRBV5-1 and TRBJ2-7; 8 bases line up with TRBD1. The CDR3 consists of 15 residues. V was pared by 4 bases and J by 4 bases, with 10 bases of the junction left unmatched. Looked up from germline, CDR1 is SGHRS and CDR2 is YFSETQ. The CDR3 is CASSLNPDRVYEQYF. The CDR3 region has the DNA TGCGCCAGCAGCCTGAACCCGGACAGGGTGTACGAGCAGTACTTC. Variable domain in full (rest from reference TRBV5-1 and TRBJ2-7): KAGVTQTPRYLIKTRGQQVTLSCSPISGHRSVSWYQQTPGQGLQFLFEYFSETQRNKGNFPGRFSGRQFSNSRSEMNVSTLELGDSALYLCASSLNPDRVYEQYFGPGTRLTVT.

The DNA for the CDR3 is TGTGCCAGCAGTCTCGAGCCGGGACAGGCCTCCTACGAGCAGTACTTC. Encoded protein: CASSLEPGQASYEQYF. This chain connects TRBV7-5 to TRBJ2-7; the table gives TRBD1 as D, unverified against the DNA. TRBV7-5 is listed as a pseudogene. The CDR3 totals 16 residues.

The rearrangement links TRBV4-2 to TRBJ1-3, with TRBD1 as a possible D gene (5 bases). This CDR3 comprises 14 residues. Germline V gene lookup returns CDR1 LGHNA and CDR2 YNFKEQ. Trimming took 5 bases from V and 8 from J, leaving 16 bases between them. The CDR3 spells CASSLIGQSDTIYF. CDR3 in DNA: TGTGCCAGCAGCTTGATTGGACAATCGGACACCATATATTTT.

V is TRBV9 and J is TRBJ1-1; D is unclear. V shed 0 bases and J shed 6 bases, with 12 bases lying between them. CDR1 and CDR2 (germline): SGDLS, YYNGEE. The CDR3 runs 14 residues. The chain's CDR3 is CASSVVGELAEAFF. CDR3 DNA sequence: TGTGCCAGCAGCGTAGTTGGGGAGCTTGCTGAAGCTTTCTTT.

The V and J genes are TRBV11-2 and TRBJ2-7; D call uncertain. CDR1 is SGHAT, CDR2 FQNNGV, per germline. The length of the CDR3 is 15 residues. V was pared by 4 bases and J by 4 bases, with 17 bases between. DNA of the CDR3: TGTGCCAGCAGCTCCTCAGGCCTCAGTGGTTACGAGCAGTACTTC. It codes for CASSSSGLSGYEQYF.